The 5 T cell receptor beta chains below come from one sample, sequenced in a study of technical replicates of blood from a few donors. Sequencing used immunoSEQ multiplex PCR; TCRdb keeps in-frame clones, though not all of them. The sample gives 60,000 or so clones, about 86% of which show up once; 4.5% to 6.5% is in the top ten. The source material was PBMCs. The receptor source for this set is a human donor in good health. Some clones in this sample may be carry-over from other donors' samples.

The gene calls are TRBV6-5 and TRBJ2-3, with 10 bases aligning to TRBD2. J lost 6 bases, V lost 6 bases, and 9 bases had no gene match. Germline CDR1 and CDR2: MNHEY and SVGAGI. The CDR3 has 15 residues. CDR3 loop: CASSPSGRAKDTQYF. The CDR3 bases are TGTGCCAGCAGCCCGAGCGGGAGGGCCAAGGATACGCAGTATTTT.

V and J are TRBV6-5 and TRBJ2-7; D is possibly TRBD2 (6 bases). The CDR3 contains 13 residues. Germline values: CDR1 MNHEY, CDR2 SVGAGI. Trimming took 5 bases from V and 6 from J, leaving 14 bases between them. Here the CDR3 reads CASSPGLPGEQYF. CDR3 nucleotides: TGTGCCAGCAGTCCGGGACTCCCGGGCGAGCAGTACTTC.

This chain links TRBV6-1 with TRBJ2-1; D remains ambiguous. The CDR3 extends over 12 amino acids. Between the trimmed V and J ends, which lost 5 bases and 11 bases, there was a span of 13 bases. In germline, CDR1 is MNHNS, CDR2 SASEGT. CDR3 loop: CASSTDSYKQFF. CDR3 DNA: TGTGCCAGCAGTACCGACTCCTATAAGCAGTTCTTC.

The V call is TRBV6-4, the J call TRBJ2-3, with 13 bases that match TRBD2. Per germline, CDR1 MRHNA and CDR2 SNTAGT. CDR3 size: 16 residues. The trim removed 6 bases at V and 1 base at J, leaving 4 bases unmatched. The CDR3 sequence: CASRRLAGGGTDTQYF. The DNA for the CDR3 is TGTGCCAGCAGGCGACTAGCGGGAGGAGGCACAGATACGCAGTATTTT.

This clone was seen only a few times. The rearrangement joins TRBV7-9 to TRBJ1-1; D unresolved. CDR1 is SEHNR and CDR2 is FQNEAQ in the germline V gene (reference sequence). The CDR3 contains 17 residues. The V end was cut by 5 bases, the J end by 0 bases, with 19 bases between. CDR3 nucleotide sequence: TGTGCCAGCAGCCCCCCCGGCCACAGCCGCATGAACACTGAAGCTTTCTTT. Translation gives CASSPPGHSRMNTEAFF.